These 9 T cell receptor beta chains came from one sample sequenced in a study of OX40 agonist ivuxolimab in advanced cancers. Repertoires were generated with immunoSEQ multiplex PCR, while TCRdb's copy carries only in-frame clones and drops some. The table records 75,000 to 100,000 clones, roughly 90% of them present only once. Specimen: CD4+ or CD8+ T cells sorted from blood, collected in a trial of the OX40 agonist ivuxolimab. The receptors were gathered from an adult with an advanced solid tumor such as melanoma, head and neck, liver or kidney cancer.

This clone was seen only a few times. The J gene is TRBJ1-2, the V gene TRBV2; D may be TRBD1 (5 bases). CDR1 is SNHLY and CDR2 is FYNNEI in the germline V gene. Trimming took off 6 bases at V and 0 bases at J, with 11 bases between the two ends. This CDR3 is built from 14 residues. The CDR3 sequence is CASRGPLANYGYTF. The CDR3 DNA reads as TGTGCCAGCAGGGGACCGTTAGCTAACTATGGCTACACCTTC.

In DNA, the CDR3 is TGTGCCATCGGGGGCCTATCGGGAGAAGATACGCAGTATTTT. It specifies CAIGGLSGEDTQYF. The chain is built from TRBV10-3 and TRBJ2-3; D might be TRBD1 or TRBD2, each matching 6 bases. Germline V CDR1 and CDR2: ENHRY, SYGVKD. The CDR3 spans 14 residues. Trimming stripped 8 bases from V and 5 bases from J, with 17 bases between.

The V and J genes are TRBV11-2 and TRBJ2-3; D is perhaps TRBD2 (5 bases). There are 15 residues in the CDR3. Germline V gene lookup returns CDR1 SGHAT and CDR2 FQNNGV. V was clipped by 2 bases and J by 4 bases, with 13 bases between them. The CDR3 nucleotides are TGTGCCAGCAGCTTAACCCGGGGTCGGGCAGATACGCAGTATTTT. It codes for CASSLTRGRADTQYF.

For this clone: Other DNA sequences from this sample encode an identical CDR3 as well. The chain recombines TRBV25-1 with TRBJ2-6; D uncertain. The germline CDR1 and CDR2 sequences are MGHDK and SYGVNS. The length of the CDR3 is 12 residues. Trimming stripped 6 bases from V and 0 bases from J, with 0 bases between. CDR3 DNA sequence: TGTGCCAGCAGCTCTGGGGCCAACGTCCTGACTTTC. Protein product: CASSSGANVLTF.

The genes are TRBV29-1 and TRBJ1-1; D gene uncertain. Trimming shortened V by 3 bases and J by 4 bases, and 12 bases separated the two germline ends. The CDR3 consists of 13 residues. Germline-derived CDR1 and CDR2 are SQVTM and ANQGSEA. CDR3 nucleotides: TGCAGCGTTGACTTCCGATTGAGCACTGAAGCTTTCTTT. This translates into CSVDFRLSTEAFF. The variable domain in full, with the rest retrieved from reference TRBV29-1 and TRBJ1-1, is SAVISQKPSRDICQRGTSLTIQCQVDSQVTMMFWYRQQPGQSLTLIATANQGSEATYESGFVIDKFPISRPNLTFSTLTVSNMSPEDSSIYLCSVDFRLSTEAFFGQGTRLTVV.

This chain links TRBV18 with TRBJ1-1; a weak D match, TRBD1 (6 bases). The CDR3 contains 15 residues. CDR1 is KGHSH and CDR2 is LQKENI in the germline V gene. V lost 2 bases, J lost 4 bases, and 14 bases lay in between. CDR3 sequence (DNA): TGTGCCAGCTCACCAACAGGGAGGAGGACCACTGAAGCTTTCTTT. Amino acid sequence: CASSPTGRRTTEAFF.

The rearrangement joins TRBV4-1 to TRBJ2-7; possible D gene TRBD2, 6 bases. Trimming pared 4 bases from V and 3 bases from J, leaving 10 bases between. Germline CDR1 and CDR2: MGHRA and YSYEKL. The CDR3 loop spans 13 amino acids. The chain's CDR3 is CASSLEGRYEQYF. CDR3 bases: TGCGCCAGCAGCCTGGAGGGCCGCTACGAGCAGTACTTC.

This sequence joins TRBV7-6 and TRBJ2-6; D is unclear. Germline V gene sequence: CDR1 SGHVS, CDR2 FNYEAQ. The CDR3 runs 16 residues. V lost 1 base and J lost 0, with 7 bases in between. The CDR3 sequence is CASSLDTLSGANVLTF. DNA for the CDR3: TGTGCCAGCAGCTTAGACACTCTCTCTGGGGCCAACGTCCTGACTTTC.

The rearrangement links TRBV19 to TRBJ2-2; a weak D match, TRBD2 (6 bases). Trimming took off 1 base at V and 5 bases at J, with 11 bases between the two ends. The CDR3 spans 15 residues. Per the germline V gene, CDR1 is LNHDA and CDR2 is SQIVND (reference sequence). CDR3 DNA sequence: TGTGCCAGTAGTATAGGAGTGGGGGGTACCGGGGAGCTGTTTTTT. It is translated as CASSIGVGGTGELFF.